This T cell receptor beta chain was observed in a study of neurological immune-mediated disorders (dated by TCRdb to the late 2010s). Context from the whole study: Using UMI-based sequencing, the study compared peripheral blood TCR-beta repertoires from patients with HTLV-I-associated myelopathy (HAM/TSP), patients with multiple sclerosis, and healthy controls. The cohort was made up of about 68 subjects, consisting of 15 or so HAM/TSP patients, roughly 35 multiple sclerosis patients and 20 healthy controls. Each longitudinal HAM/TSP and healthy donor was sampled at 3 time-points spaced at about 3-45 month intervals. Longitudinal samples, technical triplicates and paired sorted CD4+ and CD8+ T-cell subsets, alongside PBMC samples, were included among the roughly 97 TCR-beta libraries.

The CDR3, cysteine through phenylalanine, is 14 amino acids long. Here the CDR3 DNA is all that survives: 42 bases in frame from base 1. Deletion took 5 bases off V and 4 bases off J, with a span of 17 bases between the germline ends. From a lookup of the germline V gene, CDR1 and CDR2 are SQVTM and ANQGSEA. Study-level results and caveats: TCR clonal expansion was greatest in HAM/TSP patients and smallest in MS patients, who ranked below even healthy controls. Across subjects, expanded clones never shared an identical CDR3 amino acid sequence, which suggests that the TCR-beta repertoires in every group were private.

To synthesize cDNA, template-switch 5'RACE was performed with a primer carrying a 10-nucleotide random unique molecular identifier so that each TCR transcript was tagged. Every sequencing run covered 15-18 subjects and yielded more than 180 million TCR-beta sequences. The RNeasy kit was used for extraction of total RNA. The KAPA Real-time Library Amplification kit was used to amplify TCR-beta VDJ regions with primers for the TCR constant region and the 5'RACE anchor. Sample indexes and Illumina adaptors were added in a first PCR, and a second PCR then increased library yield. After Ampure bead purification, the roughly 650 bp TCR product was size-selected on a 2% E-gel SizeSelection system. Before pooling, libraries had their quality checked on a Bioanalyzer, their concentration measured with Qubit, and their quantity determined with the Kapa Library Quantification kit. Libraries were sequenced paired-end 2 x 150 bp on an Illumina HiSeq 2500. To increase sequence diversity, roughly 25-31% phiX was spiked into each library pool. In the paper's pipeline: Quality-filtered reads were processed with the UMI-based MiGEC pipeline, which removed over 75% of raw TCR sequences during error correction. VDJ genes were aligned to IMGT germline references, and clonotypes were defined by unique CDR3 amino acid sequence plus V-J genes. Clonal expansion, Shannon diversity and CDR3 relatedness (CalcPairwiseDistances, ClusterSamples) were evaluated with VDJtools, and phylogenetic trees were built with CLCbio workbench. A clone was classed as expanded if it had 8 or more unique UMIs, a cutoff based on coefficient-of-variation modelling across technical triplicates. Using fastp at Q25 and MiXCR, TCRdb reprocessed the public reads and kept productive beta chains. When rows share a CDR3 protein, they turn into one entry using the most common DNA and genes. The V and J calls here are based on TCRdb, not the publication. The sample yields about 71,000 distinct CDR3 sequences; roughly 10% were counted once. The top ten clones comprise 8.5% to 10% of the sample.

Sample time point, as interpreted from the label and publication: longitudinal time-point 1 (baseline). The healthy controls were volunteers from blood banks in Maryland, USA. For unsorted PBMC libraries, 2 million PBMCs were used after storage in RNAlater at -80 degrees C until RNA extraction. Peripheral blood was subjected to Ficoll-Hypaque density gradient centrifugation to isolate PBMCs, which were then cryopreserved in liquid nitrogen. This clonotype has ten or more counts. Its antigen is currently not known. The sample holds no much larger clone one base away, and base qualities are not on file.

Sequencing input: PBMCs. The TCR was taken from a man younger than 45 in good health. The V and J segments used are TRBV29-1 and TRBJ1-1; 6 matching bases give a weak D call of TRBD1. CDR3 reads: CSVKGGGLGTEAFF. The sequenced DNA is TGCAGCGTTAAAGGGGGGGGGCTTGGCACTGAAGCTTTCTTT.